This T cell receptor (beta chain) was sequenced in a study of T cell responses to AZD1222 COVID-19 vaccine. Assay used: immunoSEQ multiplex PCR; TCRdb lists only in-frame clones, some missing. The sample has approximately 150,000 clones; over 90% are singletons. This clone was counted between two and nine times. The specimen comprised peripheral blood, sampled on day 0 of AZD1222 vaccination. This sequence was found in an adult in good health.

CDR3 coding DNA: TGTGCCAGTAGTATTGTAACAGGGCGCACTGAAGCTTTCTTT. Amino acid sequence: CASSIVTGRTEAFF. This chain joins TRBV19 and TRBJ1-1; D might be TRBD1 (6 bases). Trimming shortened V by 3 bases and J by 4 bases, and 12 bases separated the two germline ends. Germline lookup yields CDR1 LNHDA and CDR2 SQIVND (reference sequence). The CDR3 sequence is 14 residues long.